This is a list of T cell receptor beta chains from one sample in a study of early T cells in non-severe SARS-CoV-2 infection. TCRdb analysed the 5' RACE reads with MiXCR anew, one entry per CDR3 protein. The sample records some 50,000 distinct CDR3 sequences, 7% to 10% being singletons. The specimen was whole blood. Receptors were obtained from an adult who was a healthcare worker with PCR-confirmed SARS-CoV-2 infection or an uninfected control (not recorded which). The CDR3 runs from the conserved cysteine through the conserved F or W. Fields, in order: D gene, J gene, clone size, V gene, CDR3 DNA, CDR3 protein. The D gene is left open where the match is weak. Clone sizes are given selectively: once, few, many, or a class where the clone is expanded.

>NA|TRBJ2-1|NA|TRBV6-2/TRBV6-3
TGTGCCAGCAGAACGACAGACTACAATGAGCAGTTCTTC
CASRTTDYNEQFF
>TRBD2|TRBJ2-3|many|TRBV20-1
TGCAGTGCAGCAAGGGCTAGCGGGGGAACAGATACGCAGTATTTT
CSAARASGGTDTQYF
>NA|TRBJ2-3|many|TRBV14
TGTGCCAGCAGCCCGGCAGATACGCAGTATTTT
CASSPADTQYF
>TRBD1|TRBJ1-4|many|TRBV20-1
TGCAGTGCTTTTACTTTTGACAGGGGAGGAGAAAAACTGTTTTTT
CSAFTFDRGGEKLFF
>NA|TRBJ2-1|NA|TRBV20-1
TGCAGTCTGCCGTCCCGGGAGTCTAATGAGCAGTTCTTC
CSLPSRESNEQFF
>TRBD1|TRBJ1-4|NA|TRBV6-1
TGTGCCAGCAGGGGACAGGGAGACGAAAAACTGTTTTTT
CASRGQGDEKLFF
>NA|TRBJ2-2|NA|TRBV30
TGTGCCTTGGACCCGGAAATCACCGGGGAGCTGTTTTTT
CALDPEITGELFF
>NA|TRBJ1-1|many|TRBV10-1
TGCGCCAGCAGTGAGACCCCAGGGAGTACTGAAGCTTTCTTT
CASSETPGSTEAFF
>TRBD1|TRBJ1-1|many|TRBV7-3
TGTGCCAGCAGCCCAAGGGCAGGGGGAGAGGCTTTCTTT
CASSPRAGGEAFF
>NA|TRBJ1-1|NA|TRBV7-2
TGTGCCAGCCTAGGGGGGACTGAAGCTTTCTTT
CASLGGTEAFF
>TRBD2|TRBJ2-3|many|TRBV24-1
TGTGCCACCAGTGATGCGCGCACTAGCGGGGCAGATACGCAGTATTTT
CATSDARTSGADTQYF
>TRBD1|TRBJ2-3|many|TRBV2
TGTGCCAGCAGTTTAAGCCGGGACAGGACCTCAGATACGCAGTATTTT
CASSLSRDRTSDTQYF
>NA|TRBJ2-2|few|TRBV29-1
TGCAGCGGCAACAAGCTGTTTTTT
CSGNKLFF